A selection of T cell receptor beta chains follows, all from one sample in a study of Ad26.COV2.S vaccination and SARS-CoV-2 variants. The protocol was immunoSEQ multiplex PCR, while the TCRdb copy is restricted to in-frame clones and leaves out a portion. Of about 480,000 clones in the sample, roughly 89% were seen once. The sample in question was peripheral blood, obtained in a trial of Ad26.COV2.S vaccine versus placebo. The receptors originated from a person aged 18-65 years who received the Ad26.COV2.S COVID-19 vaccine or a placebo. Both conserved end residues are part of each CDR3. Each record gives: D gene, V gene, J gene, clone size, CDR3 protein, CDR3 DNA. A D gene is named only where the DNA matches it firmly. Clone size is given for some rows only: seen once, a few or many times, or a class if the clone is expanded.

TRBD2	TRBV15	TRBJ2-1	NA	CATSRGGASGSNEQFF	TGTGCCACCAGCAGAGGAGGGGCTAGCGGGAGCAATGAGCAGTTCTTC
NA	TRBV10-1	TRBJ1-1	NA	CASSEVEALNTEAFF	TGCGCCAGCAGTGAAGTCGAGGCGCTGAACACTGAAGCTTTCTTT
TRBD1	TRBV5-4	TRBJ1-1	NA	CASSGGQGVSQAFF	TGTGCCAGCAGCGGCGGACAGGGTGTCTCTCAAGCTTTCTTT
TRBD1	TRBV6-5	TRBJ1-5	NA	CASRGTGESQPQHF	TGTGCCAGCAGGGGGACAGGGGAGTCTCAGCCCCAGCATTTT
NA	TRBV9	TRBJ2-1	NA	CASSVEVSPPQFF	TGTGCCAGCAGCGTAGAGGTTTCCCCTCCGCAGTTCTTC
NA	TRBV30	TRBJ1-5	NA	CAWISRGRKGPQHF	TGTGCCTGGATATCGAGAGGCCGGAAGGGGCCCCAGCATTTT
NA	TRBV30	TRBJ2-6	NA	CAWSRRSSSRANVLTF	TGTGCCTGGAGTCGGCGCTCTAGTTCACGGGCCAACGTCCTGACTTTC
NA	TRBV19	TRBJ1-1	NA	CASSMSGGGRVAFF	TGTGCCAGTAGTATGTCCGGCGGGGGCCGAGTAGCTTTCTTT
TRBD1	TRBV6-1	TRBJ2-1	NA	CASSDRNRGRGNEQFF	TGTGCCAGCAGTGACAGAAACAGGGGGCGCGGCAATGAGCAGTTCTTC
TRBD1	TRBV2	TRBJ2-7	NA	CASRADRGLYGQYF	TGTGCCAGCAGGGCAGACAGGGGGCTCTATGGGCAGTACTTC
NA	TRBV5-1	TRBJ1-1	once	CASSSTRVGTEAFF	TGCGCCAGCAGTTCTACCCGGGTGGGGACTGAAGCTTTCTTT
TRBD2	TRBV7-2	TRBJ2-1	NA	CASSLTSGSVNEQFF	TGTGCCAGCAGCTTAACTAGCGGGAGCGTCAATGAGCAGTTCTTC
NA	TRBV11-3	TRBJ2-3	NA	CASSLDPDTQYF	TGTGCCAGCAGCTTAGACCCTGACACGCAGTATTTT
NA	TRBV30	TRBJ2-7	NA	CAWTYPDARGSIVF	TGTGCCTGGACCTACCCGGACGCCCGGGGGTCGATCGTCTTT
TRBD1	TRBV19	TRBJ2-5	NA	CASRPGGLRRETQYF	TGTGCCAGTAGACCAGGGGGCCTTCGACGAGAGACCCAGTACTTC
NA	TRBV27	TRBJ2-2	NA	CASSSYWRRGDTGELFF	TGTGCCAGCAGTTCCTATTGGAGGAGGGGGGACACCGGGGAGCTGTTTTTT
NA	TRBV19	TRBJ1-1	NA	CASSSSGRNTEAFF	TGTGCCAGTAGTTCGTCCGGACGGAACACTGAAGCTTTCTTT
TRBD1	TRBV20-1	TRBJ2-5	few	CSAGTGETQYF	TGCAGTGCCGGGACAGGAGAGACCCAGTACTTC
NA	TRBV27	TRBJ1-5	few	CASSLNRGGQPQHF	TGTGCCAGCAGTCTAAACCGGGGTGGTCAGCCCCAGCATTTT
NA	TRBV6-2/TRBV6-3	TRBJ2-5	NA	CASSLGRLQETQYF	TGTGCCAGCAGCCTAGGACGCCTCCAAGAGACCCAGTACTTC
NA	TRBV12-3/TRBV12-4	TRBJ2-7	NA	CASSPINYEQYF	TGTGCCAGCAGTCCGATAAATTACGAGCAGTACTTC
NA	TRBV5-1	TRBJ1-1	NA	CASTPGGTLNTEAFF	TGCGCCAGCACCCCCGGTGGGACCTTGAACACTGAAGCTTTCTTT
NA	TRBV24-1	TRBJ2-3	NA	CATSDPGGADTQYF	TGTGCCACCAGTGATCCCGGGGGCGCAGATACGCAGTATTTT
NA	TRBV7-3	TRBJ2-7	NA	CASSLKTPVWVYEQYF	TGTGCCAGCAGCTTAAAAACACCGGTTTGGGTTTACGAGCAGTACTTC
TRBD2	TRBV6-2/TRBV6-3	TRBJ2-5	NA	CASSHPTPAGRAREETQYF	TGTGCCAGCAGTCACCCCACACCAGCAGGGAGGGCCAGGGAAGAGACCCAGTACTTC
NA	TRBV4-1	TRBJ2-2	NA	CASSQLVAGELFF	TGCGCCAGCAGCCAATTAGTAGCCGGGGAGCTGTTTTTT
NA	TRBV11-2	TRBJ2-1	NA	CASSLDPGLRFNEQFF	TGTGCCAGCAGCTTAGACCCCGGATTGCGCTTCAATGAGCAGTTCTTC
TRBD1	TRBV27	TRBJ1-2	NA	CASSFRQGAGYTF	TGTGCCAGCAGTTTTAGACAGGGGGCTGGCTACACCTTC
NA	TRBV28	TRBJ2-5	once	CASRVTGRETQYF	TGTGCCAGCAGGGTGACAGGCCGGGAGACCCAGTACTTC
NA	TRBV19	TRBJ1-1	NA	CASSIQDTEAFF	TGTGCCAGTAGTATACAGGACACTGAAGCTTTCTTT
TRBD2	TRBV9	TRBJ2-1	NA	CASTARTSFDEQFF	TGTGCCAGCACCGCCCGGACTAGTTTCGATGAGCAGTTCTTC
TRBD2	TRBV19	TRBJ2-3	NA	CASSLTSGSADTQYF	TGTGCCAGTAGCCTGACTAGCGGGAGTGCAGATACGCAGTATTTT
NA	TRBV25-1	TRBJ1-1	NA	CASSEGSLGAFF	TGTGCCAGCTCTGAAGGGTCTTTGGGGGCTTTCTTT
NA	TRBV6-5	TRBJ2-2	NA	CASIPGRTGELFF	TGTGCCAGCATTCCTGGTCGGACCGGGGAGCTGTTTTTT
NA	TRBV3-1/TRBV3-2	TRBJ2-5	NA	CASSQVAARSGQQETQYF	TGTGCCAGCAGCCAAGTAGCCGCGAGATCTGGACAACAAGAGACCCAGTACTTC
NA	TRBV24-1	TRBJ2-1	few	CATRGTYNEQFF	TGTGCCACCAGGGGGACATACAATGAGCAGTTCTTC
TRBD1	TRBV11-3	TRBJ1-4	NA	CASSKGTGDTNEKLFF	TGTGCCAGCAGCAAAGGGACAGGGGATACTAATGAAAAACTGTTTTTT
TRBD2	TRBV19	TRBJ2-7	NA	CASSLTSGRWGHEQYF	TGTGCCAGTAGCCTGACTAGCGGGAGGTGGGGCCACGAGCAGTACTTC
NA	TRBV20-1	TRBJ1-2	NA	CSASGQYGYTF	TGCAGTGCTAGTGGGCAGTATGGCTACACCTTC
NA	TRBV28	TRBJ2-3	NA	CASSRLHTDTQYF	TGTGCCAGCAGCCGACTTCACACAGATACGCAGTATTTT
TRBD1	TRBV9	TRBJ2-3	NA	CASSVGQGPDTQYF	TGTGCCAGCAGCGTCGGACAGGGGCCAGATACGCAGTATTTT
TRBD2	TRBV11-2	TRBJ2-3	once	CASSLHRGGSTDTQYF	TGTGCCAGCAGCTTGCACCGGGGGGGGAGCACAGATACGCAGTATTTT
NA	TRBV28	TRBJ2-1	NA	CASSYGRNEQFF	TGTGCCAGCAGTTACGGGCGGAATGAGCAGTTCTTC
TRBD1	TRBV29-1	TRBJ1-2	many	CSVRTGGSYGYTF	TGCAGCGTTAGGACAGGGGGGAGCTATGGCTACACCTTC
NA	TRBV5-1	TRBJ2-3	NA	CASSLVGDTQYF	TGCGCCAGCAGCTTGGTAGGGGATACGCAGTATTTT
TRBD1	TRBV6-2/TRBV6-3	TRBJ1-2	few	CASSPRGLPNYGYTF	TGTGCCAGCAGCCCCAGGGGGCTGCCTAACTATGGCTACACCTTC
NA	TRBV15	TRBJ1-2	NA	CATSRDNYQGGGYTF	TGTGCCACCAGCAGAGATAATTACCAGGGAGGTGGCTACACCTTC
NA	TRBV5-1	TRBJ1-2	NA	CASSLQGGRTYTF	TGCGCCAGCAGCTTACAGGGAGGTAGGACCTACACCTTC
NA	TRBV7-9	TRBJ2-7	NA	CASSLPLPGSGGEQYF	TGTGCCAGCAGCTTACCACTGCCCGGGTCTGGAGGAGAGCAGTACTTC
TRBD1	TRBV19	TRBJ1-5	NA	CASSKGTGTQPQHF	TGTGCCAGTAGTAAAGGGACAGGGACTCAGCCCCAGCATTTT
TRBD1	TRBV7-6	TRBJ1-1	NA	CASSYRDRNTEAFF	TGTGCCAGCAGCTACCGGGACAGAAACACTGAAGCTTTCTTT
NA	TRBV27	TRBJ2-7	NA	CASSSGTQPNEQYF	TGTGCCAGCAGCTCCGGGACCCAGCCCAACGAGCAGTACTTC
NA	TRBV4-1	TRBJ1-4	NA	CASSLAGGSATNEKLFF	TGCGCCAGCAGCCTTGCGGGGGGGAGTGCAACTAATGAAAAACTGTTTTTT
NA	TRBV4-3	TRBJ2-3	NA	CASSQDPPGELSTDTQYF	TGCGCCAGCAGCCAAGATCCCCCCGGGGAGTTGAGCACAGATACGCAGTATTTT
NA	TRBV28	TRBJ2-3	NA	CASRFHGSTSTDTQYF	TGTGCCAGCCGGTTTCACGGTAGTACTAGCACAGATACGCAGTATTTT
NA	TRBV27	TRBJ2-3	NA	CASSPSIGGTDTQYF	TGTGCCAGCAGTCCCTCAATCGGCGGGACAGATACGCAGTATTTT